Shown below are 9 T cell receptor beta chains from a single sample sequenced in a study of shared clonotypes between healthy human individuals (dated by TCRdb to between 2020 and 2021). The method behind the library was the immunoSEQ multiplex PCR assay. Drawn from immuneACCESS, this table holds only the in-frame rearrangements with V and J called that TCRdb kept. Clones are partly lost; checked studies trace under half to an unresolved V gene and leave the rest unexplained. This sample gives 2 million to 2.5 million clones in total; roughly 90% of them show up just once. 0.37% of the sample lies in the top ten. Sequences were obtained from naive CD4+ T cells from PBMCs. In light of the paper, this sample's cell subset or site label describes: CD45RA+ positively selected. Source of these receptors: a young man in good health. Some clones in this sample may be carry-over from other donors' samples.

DNA for the CDR3: TGTGCCAGCAGCTTAGGACGGGAATCCTACAATGAGCAGTTCTTC. This sequence encodes CASSLGRESYNEQFF. V is TRBV7-2 and J is TRBJ2-1; a possible D gene is TRBD2 (5 bases). The germline CDR1 and CDR2 sequences are SGHTA and FQGNSA. The V and J ends lost 1 base and 1 base respectively, with 8 bases between them. The CDR3 covers 15 residues.

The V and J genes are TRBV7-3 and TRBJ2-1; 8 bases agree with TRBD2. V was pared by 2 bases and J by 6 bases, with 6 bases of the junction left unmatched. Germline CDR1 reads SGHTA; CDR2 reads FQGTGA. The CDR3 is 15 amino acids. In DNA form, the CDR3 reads TGTGCCAGCAGCTTAGGAACTAGCGGCCTCAATGAGCAGTTCTTC. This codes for CASSLGTSGLNEQFF.

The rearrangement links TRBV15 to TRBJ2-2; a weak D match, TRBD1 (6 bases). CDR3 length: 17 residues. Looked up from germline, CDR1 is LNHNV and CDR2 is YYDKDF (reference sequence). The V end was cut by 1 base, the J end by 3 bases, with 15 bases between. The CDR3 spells CATSRGGNRAYTGELFF. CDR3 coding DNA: TGTGCCACCAGCAGAGGCGGTAACAGGGCTTACACCGGGGAGCTGTTTTTT.

This CDR3 reads CASSYIRDSENTGELFF. The CDR3 DNA reads TGCGCCAGCAGCTACATCCGGGACAGCGAGAACACCGGGGAGCTGTTTTTT. The J gene is TRBJ2-2, the V gene TRBV5-1; the match to TRBD1 covers 7 bases. CDR1 is SGHRS, CDR2 YFSETQ, per germline. J lost 1 base, V lost 3 bases, and 9 bases had no gene match. The CDR3 has 17 residues.

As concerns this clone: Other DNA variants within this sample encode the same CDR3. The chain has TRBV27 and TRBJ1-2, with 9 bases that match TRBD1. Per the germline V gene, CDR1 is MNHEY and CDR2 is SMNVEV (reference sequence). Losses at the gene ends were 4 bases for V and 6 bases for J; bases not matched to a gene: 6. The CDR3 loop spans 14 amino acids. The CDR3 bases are TGTGCCAGCAGTTCCGGACAGGGGTCGGATGGCTACACCTTC. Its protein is CASSSGQGSDGYTF.

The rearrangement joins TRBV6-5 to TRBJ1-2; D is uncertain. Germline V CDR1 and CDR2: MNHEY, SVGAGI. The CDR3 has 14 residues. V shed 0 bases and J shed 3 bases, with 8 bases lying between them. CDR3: CASSYSGRYYGYTF. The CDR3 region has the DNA TGTGCCAGCAGTTACTCGGGCAGATACTATGGCTACACCTTC.

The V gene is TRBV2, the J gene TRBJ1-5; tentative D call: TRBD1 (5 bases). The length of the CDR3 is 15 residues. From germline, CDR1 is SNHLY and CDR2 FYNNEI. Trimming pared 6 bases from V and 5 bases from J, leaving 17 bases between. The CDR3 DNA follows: TGTGCCAGCAGAGTCCGGGACGGTGAAGATCAGCCCCAGCATTTT. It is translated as CASRVRDGEDQPQHF.

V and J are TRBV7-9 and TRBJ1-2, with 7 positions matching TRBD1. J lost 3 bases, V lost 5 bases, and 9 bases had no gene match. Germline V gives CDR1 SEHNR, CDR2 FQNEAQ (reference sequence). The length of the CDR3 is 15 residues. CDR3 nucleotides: TGTGCCAGCAGCAGACCCGGGACAGAGCACTATGGCTACACCTTC. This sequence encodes CASSRPGTEHYGYTF.

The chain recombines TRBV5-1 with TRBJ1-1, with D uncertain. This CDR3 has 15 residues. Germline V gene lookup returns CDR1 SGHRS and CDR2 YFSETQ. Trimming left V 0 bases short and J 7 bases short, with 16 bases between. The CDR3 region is CASSLADGVGVEAFF. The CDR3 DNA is TGCGCCAGCAGCTTGGCCGATGGGGTCGGTGTTGAAGCTTTCTTT.